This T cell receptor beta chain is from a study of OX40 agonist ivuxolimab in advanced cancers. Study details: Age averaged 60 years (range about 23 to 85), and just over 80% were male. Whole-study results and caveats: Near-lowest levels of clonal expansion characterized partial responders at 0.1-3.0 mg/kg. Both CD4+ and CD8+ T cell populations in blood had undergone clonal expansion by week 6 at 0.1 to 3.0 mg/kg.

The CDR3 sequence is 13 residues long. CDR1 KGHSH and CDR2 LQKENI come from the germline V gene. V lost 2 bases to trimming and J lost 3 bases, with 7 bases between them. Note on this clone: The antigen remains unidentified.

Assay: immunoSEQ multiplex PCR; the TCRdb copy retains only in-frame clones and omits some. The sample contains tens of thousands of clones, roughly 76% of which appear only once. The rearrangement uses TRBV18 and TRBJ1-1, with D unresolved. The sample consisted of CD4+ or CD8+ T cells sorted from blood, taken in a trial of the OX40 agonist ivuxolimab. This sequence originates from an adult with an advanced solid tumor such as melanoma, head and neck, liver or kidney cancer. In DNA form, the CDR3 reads TGTGCCAGCTCACCAGTGGAGGACACTGAAGCTTTCTTT. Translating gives CASSPVEDTEAFF.